Listed below are T cell receptor beta chains from one sample, sequenced in a study of response to subunit inactivated influenza vaccine. TCRdb reprocessed the RT-PCR reads with MiXCR, giving one entry per CDR3 protein. The sample gives around 540,000 distinct CDR3 sequences, 12% of which show up once; 10% is in the top ten. The starting material was PBMCs from blood, obtained on the day of vaccination. All receptors derive from a man aged 50 to 59 who received an inactivated influenza vaccine. Both conserved end residues are part of each CDR3. The order of the fields is V gene, CDR3 protein.

v_call: TRBV5-1
cdr3_aa: CASSLTGVEKLFF

v_call: TRBV20-1
cdr3_aa: CSADGTSGGDTQYF

v_call: TRBV10-3
cdr3_aa: CAIAGTLQNYGYTF

v_call: TRBV20-1
cdr3_aa: CSARDTLASGSTDTQYF

v_call: TRBV7-9
cdr3_aa: CASSLVEQGSYEQYF

v_call: TRBV4-3
cdr3_aa: CASSHPGVGTTYNEQFF

v_call: TRBV5-5
cdr3_aa: CASSRTGAALTDTQYF

v_call: TRBV15
cdr3_aa: CATQGPSELFF

v_call: TRBV20-1
cdr3_aa: CSARMPGLDNEQFF

v_call: TRBV14
cdr3_aa: CASSRTSGRIYNEQFF

v_call: TRBV20-1
cdr3_aa: CSAILPTGGRFSEQYF

v_call: TRBV6-1
cdr3_aa: CASSQGLVGTQYF

v_call: TRBV6-5
cdr3_aa: CASSYSRQGLGNEQYF

v_call: TRBV20-1
cdr3_aa: CSAGMTGYLYEQYF

v_call: TRBV2
cdr3_aa: CASSEPYEQYF

v_call: TRBV28
cdr3_aa: CASSLWTDSLAKNIQYF

v_call: TRBV20-1
cdr3_aa: CSARGTSGYSDEQYF

v_call: TRBV5-5
cdr3_aa: CASSPRGSQETQYF

v_call: TRBV15
cdr3_aa: CATSRSMLNTEAFF

v_call: TRBV6-1
cdr3_aa: CASSPTLGPNQPQHF

v_call: TRBV2
cdr3_aa: CASSEGGVMGNEQFF

v_call: TRBV7-2
cdr3_aa: CASSFRGANEQYF